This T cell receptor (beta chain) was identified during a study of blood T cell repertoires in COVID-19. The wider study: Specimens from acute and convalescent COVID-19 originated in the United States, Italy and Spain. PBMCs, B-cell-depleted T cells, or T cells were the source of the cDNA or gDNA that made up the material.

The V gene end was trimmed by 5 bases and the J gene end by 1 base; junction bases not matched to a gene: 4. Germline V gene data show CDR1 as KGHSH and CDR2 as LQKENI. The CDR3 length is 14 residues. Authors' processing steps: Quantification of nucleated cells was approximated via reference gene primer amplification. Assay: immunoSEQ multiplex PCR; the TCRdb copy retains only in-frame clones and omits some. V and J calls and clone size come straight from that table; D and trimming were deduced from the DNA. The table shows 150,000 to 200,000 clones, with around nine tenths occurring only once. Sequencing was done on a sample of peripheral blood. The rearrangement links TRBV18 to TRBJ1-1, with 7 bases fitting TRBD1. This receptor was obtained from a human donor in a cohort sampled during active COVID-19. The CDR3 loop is CASSGQGGNTEAFF. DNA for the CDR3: TGTGCCAGCTCAGGTCAGGGGGGGAACACTGAAGCTTTCTTT.